This T cell receptor beta chain was retrieved from a study of shared clonotypes between healthy human individuals. Study context: The study used three CD4 naive, three CD4 memory, two CD8 naive and one CD8 memory plate per donor.

Deletions cut 9 bases from V and 7 bases from J, with 15 bases between. The CDR3 covers 12 residues. CDR1 MNHEY and CDR2 SMNVEV come from the germline V gene (reference sequence). The study's findings and limits: What naive subsets generally showed was a larger estimated richness than memory subsets showed.

An approximately 210 ng quantity of DNA, approximately 29,000 T cell genomes, went into the sorted-subset replicate PCRs. TCRdb's copy holds only in-frame clones and misses some; the assay was immunoSEQ multiplex PCR. The sample shows approximately 1,500,000 clones, 95% to 99% of them seen only once. This clone was seen only once. What it recognizes is unknown. Recent vaccinations or acute infections were absent in the healthy HIV-negative adult donors. The chain uses TRBV27 and TRBJ2-5, with D tentatively TRBD1 or TRBD2 (5 bases each). Input material: naive CD4+ T cells sorted from blood. Subset given: CD45RA+ positively selected. The source of this sequence is a young man in good health. In DNA, the CDR3 is TGTGCCAGTGGGGGTATCGGCGGGACCCAGTACTTC. This translates into CASGGIGGTQYF.